Listed here are 23 T cell receptor beta chains from one sample, sequenced in a study of CD4 T cells in relation to SARS-CoV-2 and coronaviruses. This table comes from immunoSEQ multiplex PCR, and its TCRdb copy is limited to in-frame clones, with some not included. Of 40,000 or so clones detected, 82% appear once; the ten largest clones hold 3.5% to 5%. These receptors' targets are unknown. Source material: naive CD4+ T cells from PBMCs, cultured in vitro. Indicated subset: naive CD4+ T cells isolated by negative enrichment. The receptors come from an adult with COVID-19.

This chain connects TRBV11-2 to TRBJ2-1; D remains ambiguous. Trimming removed 3 bases from V and 4 bases from J, with 10 bases in between. This CDR3 contains 14 residues. Per germline, CDR1 SGHAT and CDR2 FQNNGV. The CDR3 spells CASSFGSGYNEQFF. CDR3 sequence (DNA): TGTGCCAGCAGCTTTGGGTCTGGGTACAATGAGCAGTTCTTC.

V gene TRBV6-2 or TRBV6-3 combines with J gene TRBJ2-5; 8 nucleotides match TRBD1. This CDR3 has 18 residues. Germline V gene sequence: CDR1 MNHEY, CDR2 SVGEGT. The trim removed 5 bases at V and 0 bases at J, leaving 14 bases unmatched. CDR3 in DNA: TGTGCCAGCAGTACCCCCGGGACAGGCTACTGGAACCAAGAGACCCAGTACTTC. It specifies CASSTPGTGYWNQETQYF.

There are a few counts of this clone. The chain combines TRBV6-5 with TRBJ1-6; a weak D match, TRBD1 (5 bases). The V gene lost 0 bases and the J gene lost 3 bases, with 9 bases spanning the gap. Per the germline V gene, CDR1 is MNHEY and CDR2 is SVGAGI. The CDR3 is made up of 16 amino acids. CDR3 in DNA: TGTGCCAGCAGTTACTCCGCAGGGAGCTATAATTCACCCCTCCACTTT. Translated, it gives CASSYSAGSYNSPLHF.

The J gene is TRBJ2-3, the V gene TRBV28, with a weak D call TRBD1 (7 bases). Germline lookup yields CDR1 MDHEN and CDR2 SYDVKM. CDR3 length equals 14 residues. The V gene lost 5 bases and the J gene lost 1 base, with 10 bases spanning the gap. The CDR3 DNA follows: TGTGCCAGCAGTATCAGGGGGGGCACAGATACGCAGTATTTT. This gives the protein CASSIRGGTDTQYF.

V usage is TRBV28 and J usage is TRBJ2-3, with 11 bases that match TRBD2. Germline CDR1 and CDR2: MDHEN and SYDVKM. J was trimmed by 5 bases and V by 7 bases; bases with no gene match: 5. The CDR3 covers 14 residues. The chain's CDR3 is CASKLAGVKDTQYF. Here the CDR3 DNA reads TGTGCCAGCAAACTAGCGGGAGTCAAAGATACGCAGTATTTT. Drawing the rest from reference TRBV28 and TRBJ2-3, the complete variable domain is DVKVTQSSRYLVKRTGEKVFLECVQDMDHENMFWYRQDPGLGLRLIYFSYDVKMKEKGDIPEGYSVSREKKERFSLILESASTNQTSMYLCASKLAGVKDTQYFGPGTRLTVL.

The gene calls are TRBV5-1 and TRBJ2-1; 7 nucleotides align to TRBD1. Per the germline V gene, CDR1 is SGHRS and CDR2 is YFSETQ. CDR3 length equals 14 residues. Losses at the gene ends were 2 bases for V and 6 bases for J; bases not matched to a gene: 5. Here the CDR3 DNA reads TGCGCCAGCAGCTTCCGGGACAGTATCAATGAGCAGTTCTTC. This encodes CASSFRDSINEQFF.

The V and J genes are TRBV7-3 and TRBJ2-3, with TRBD1 as a possible D gene (6 bases). The CDR3 spans 15 residues. CDR1 and CDR2 from the germline V gene are SGHTA and FQGTGA. Trimming shortened V by 1 base and J by 3 bases, and 11 bases separated the two germline ends. The CDR3 region is CASSLKGDGTDTQYF. The CDR3 bases are TGTGCCAGCAGCTTAAAGGGGGACGGAACAGATACGCAGTATTTT.

This clone was seen once. The chain is built from TRBV5-1 and TRBJ1-4; D not resolved. Germline-derived CDR1 and CDR2 are SGHRS and YFSETQ. CDR3 length equals 13 residues. V dropped 5 bases and J dropped 0 bases, with 5 bases sitting between them. Written as DNA, the CDR3 is TGCGCCAGCAGGGGTACAACTAATGAAAAACTGTTTTTT. Encoded protein: CASRGTTNEKLFF.

This clone has just one count. The chain has TRBV2 and TRBJ1-1; 7 nucleotides line up with TRBD1. CDR1 and CDR2 from the germline V gene are SNHLY and FYNNEI. This CDR3 is 13 amino acids long. The V gene end was trimmed by 7 bases and the J gene end by 4 bases; junction bases not matched to a gene: 6. CDR3 DNA: TGTGCCAGCACAAAACAGGGGAGCACTGAAGCTTTCTTT. Translation gives CASTKQGSTEAFF. Filled out from reference TRBV2 and TRBJ1-1, the complete variable domain reads EPEVTQTPSHQVTQMGQEVILRCVPISNHLYFYWYRQILGQKVEFLVSFYNNEISEKSEIFDDQFSVERPDGSNFTLKIRSTKLEDSAMYFCASTKQGSTEAFFGQGTRLTVV.

The chain carries TRBV14 and TRBJ2-7, with 8 bases that match TRBD2. V was pared by 0 bases and J by 2 bases, with 12 bases of the junction left unmatched. The CDR3 is made up of 18 amino acids. Germline V gives CDR1 SGHDN, CDR2 FVKESK. The CDR3 here is CASSQENRASGSTYEQYF. DNA for the CDR3: TGTGCCAGCAGCCAAGAGAATCGCGCCAGCGGGAGCACCTACGAGCAGTACTTC. Supplemented by reference TRBV14 and TRBJ2-7, the full variable domain reads EAGVTQFPSHSVIEKGQTVTLRCDPISGHDNLYWYRRVMGKEIKFLLHFVKESKQDESGMPNNRFLAERTGGTYSTLKVQPAELEDSGVYFCASSQENRASGSTYEQYFGPGTRLTVT.

This chain connects TRBV19 to TRBJ2-7; D may be TRBD1 (6 bases). V lost 3 bases and J lost 4, with 13 bases in between. The germline gives CDR1 LNHDA, CDR2 SQIVND (reference sequence). CDR3 length equals 14 residues. The CDR3 loop reads CASSMNRVTYEQYF. In DNA form, the CDR3 reads TGTGCCAGTAGTATGAACAGGGTAACATACGAGCAGTACTTC.

V and J are TRBV28 and TRBJ2-7; 7 positions match TRBD2. V trimming: 4 bases; J trimming: 3 bases; junction bases outside the gene matches: 12. CDR1 is MDHEN and CDR2 is SYDVKM in the germline V gene. The CDR3 extends over 16 amino acids. Here the CDR3 DNA reads TGTGCCAGCAGTTCCATAGGAAGCGGGGACCTCTACGAGCAGTACTTC. Encoded protein: CASSSIGSGDLYEQYF.

As DNA, the CDR3 is TGTGCCAGCAGTTTCCCGGCCGATGGGGAGACCCAGTACTTC. Amino acids: CASSFPADGETQYF. The chain carries TRBV28 and TRBJ2-5; D ambiguous. V lost 3 bases and J lost 5, with 13 bases in between. The CDR3 is made up of 14 amino acids. Germline V CDR1 and CDR2: MDHEN, SYDVKM.

The chain employs TRBV6-5 and TRBJ1-3, with D unresolved. The germline gives CDR1 MNHEY, CDR2 SVGAGI. This CDR3 is built from 14 residues. Trimming removed 6 bases at V and 0 bases at J, with 9 bases between. The CDR3 DNA follows: TGTGCCAGCAGGAGACAACTCTCTGGAAACACCATATATTTT. Amino acids: CASRRQLSGNTIYF.

J is TRBJ2-1 and V is TRBV4-1, with D uncertain. Germline values: CDR1 MGHRA, CDR2 YSYEKL. The V gene lost 1 base and the J gene lost 0 bases, with 13 bases spanning the gap. The CDR3 contains 17 residues. The CDR3 DNA is TGCGCCAGCAGCCAAGTAGGCAGAATTGGCTCCTACAATGAGCAGTTCTTC. Encoded protein: CASSQVGRIGSYNEQFF.

The chain joins TRBV10-3 to TRBJ2-7; 12 bases fit TRBD2. CDR1 and CDR2 (germline): ENHRY, SYGVKD. The V gene end was trimmed by 5 bases and the J gene end by 2 bases; junction bases not matched to a gene: 1. This CDR3 comprises 14 residues. The CDR3 DNA is TGTGCCATCAGTCGACTAGCGGGAGCCTACGAGCAGTACTTC. It specifies CAISRLAGAYEQYF.

Only a few counts were recorded for this clone. This chain uses TRBV2 with TRBJ1-2; TRBD1 might be the D (5 bases). The CDR3 covers 13 residues. Germline V gene lookup returns CDR1 SNHLY and CDR2 FYNNEI. Trimming left V 1 base short and J 2 bases short, with 5 bases between. Here the CDR3 reads CASSEGGNYGYTF. In DNA form, the CDR3 reads TGTGCCAGCAGTGAAGGGGGGAACTATGGCTACACCTTC.

With respect to this clone: At one end the junction does not follow the germline gene, possibly because of a read error. The gene calls are TRBV7-7 and TRBJ1-1; D is uncertain. The CDR3 loop spans 16 amino acids. CDR1 is SSHAT, CDR2 FNYEAQ, per germline (reference sequence). The CDR3, as DNA: TGTGCTAGCAGCTTAGTGGGCAGACGGACGAACACTGAAGCTTTCTTT. This sequence encodes CASSLVGRRTNTEAFF. Complete variable domain (other parts from reference TRBV7-7 and TRBJ1-1): GAGVSQSPRYKVTKRGQDVTLRCDPISSHATLYWYQQALGQGPEFLTYFNYEAQPDKSGLPSDRFSAERPEGSISTLTIQRTEQRDSAMYRCASSLVGRRTNTEAFFGQGTRLTVV.

The V and J genes are TRBV28 and TRBJ2-7; 7 positions agree with TRBD1. This CDR3 comprises 14 residues. The J segment lost 1 base and the V segment lost 5 bases, leaving 5 bases of the junction unmatched. Looked up from germline, CDR1 is MDHEN and CDR2 is SYDVKM. The CDR3 sequence: CASSQQTGSYEQYF. The CDR3 DNA follows: TGTGCCAGCAGTCAACAGACAGGGTCCTACGAGCAGTACTTC.

The V gene is TRBV30, the J gene TRBJ2-1; the D is unclear. V was trimmed by 0 bases and J by 7 bases, leaving 10 bases between them. The CDR3 contains 13 residues. In germline, CDR1 is GTSNPN, CDR2 SVGIG (reference sequence). The CDR3 DNA is TGTGCCTGGAGTGTACGGCTTCATAATGAGCAGTTCTTC. Its translation is CAWSVRLHNEQFF.

The rearrangement uses TRBV5-4 and TRBJ2-3; TRBD2 matches at 9 bases. CDR3 length: 15 residues. The trim removed 5 bases at V and 0 bases at J, leaving 4 bases unmatched. From germline, CDR1 is SGHNT and CDR2 YYREEE (reference sequence). CDR3 sequence reads: CASSRAGGSTDTQYF. The CDR3 nucleotides read TGTGCCAGCAGTCGAGCGGGAGGAAGCACAGATACGCAGTATTTT.

The J gene is TRBJ2-2, the V gene TRBV5-1; D might be TRBD1 (5 bases). The CDR3 runs to 16 residues. The germline gives CDR1 SGHRS, CDR2 YFSETQ. The V end was cut by 1 base, the J end by 2 bases, with 12 bases between. The CDR3 region is CASSLTGVLNTGELFF. The CDR3 DNA reads as TGCGCCAGCAGCTTGACAGGAGTCCTTAACACCGGGGAGCTGTTTTTT. The full variable domain, rest sourced from reference TRBV5-1 and TRBJ2-2, is KAGVTQTPRYLIKTRGQQVTLSCSPISGHRSVSWYQQTPGQGLQFLFEYFSETQRNKGNFPGRFSGRQFSNSRSEMNVSTLELGDSALYLCASSLTGVLNTGELFFGEGSRLTVL.

The chain recombines TRBV5-6 with TRBJ2-5; no definite D call. This CDR3 contains 14 residues. V lost 2 bases, J lost 2 bases, and 10 bases lay in between. In germline, CDR1 is SGHDT, CDR2 YYEEEE. CDR3 region: CASSLYRGQETQYF. The CDR3 nucleotides read TGTGCCAGCAGCTTATACAGAGGACAAGAGACCCAGTACTTC. Complete variable domain (other parts from reference TRBV5-6 and TRBJ2-5): DAGVTQSPTHLIKTRGQQVTLRCSPKSGHDTVSWYQQALGQGPQFIFQYYEEEERQRGNFPDRFSGHQFPNYSSELNVNALLLGDSALYLCASSLYRGQETQYFGPGTRLLVL.